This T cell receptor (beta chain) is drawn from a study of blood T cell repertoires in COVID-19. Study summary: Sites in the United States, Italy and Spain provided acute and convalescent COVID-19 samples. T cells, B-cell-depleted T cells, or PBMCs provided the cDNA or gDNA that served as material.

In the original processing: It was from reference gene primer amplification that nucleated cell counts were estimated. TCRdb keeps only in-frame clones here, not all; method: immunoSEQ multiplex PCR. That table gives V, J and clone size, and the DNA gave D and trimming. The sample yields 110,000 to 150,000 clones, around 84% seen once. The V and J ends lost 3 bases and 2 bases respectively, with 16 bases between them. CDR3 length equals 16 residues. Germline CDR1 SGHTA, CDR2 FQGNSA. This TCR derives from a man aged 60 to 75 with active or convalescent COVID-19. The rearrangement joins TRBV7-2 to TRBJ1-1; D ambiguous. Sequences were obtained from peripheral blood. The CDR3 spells CASSLGPISGNTEAFF. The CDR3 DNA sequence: TGTGCCAGCAGCTTGGGCCCGATATCTGGAAACACTGAAGCTTTCTTT.